The rows below give T cell receptor beta chains drawn from one sample of a study of long-term antiretroviral therapy in people with HIV. This table comes from immunoSEQ multiplex PCR, and its TCRdb copy is limited to in-frame clones, with some not included. Of about 21,000 clones listed, around 84% were seen once; the top ten hold about 4.5%. The source material was unsorted PBMCs, sampled 1.3 years after starting antiretroviral therapy. These receptors were obtained from a man aged 55-75 years with HIV. CDR3s include the opening cysteine and the closing phenylalanine or tryptophan. The D gene is left open where the match is weak. Not every row has a clone size; where given, it reads once, few, many or a size class.

v_gene,abundance,j_gene,d_gene,len,CDR3nt,CDR3aa
TRBV18,.,TRBJ2-6,.,18,TGTGCCAGCTCACCACGGGGGGGCGCTAACTCTGGGGCCAACGTCCTGACTTTC,CASSPRGGANSGANVLTF
TRBV5-4,.,TRBJ2-7,.,16,TGTGCCAGCAGCTTGGGGGGCCAGATAGGCTCCTACGAGCAGTACTTC,CASSLGGQIGSYEQYF
TRBV25-1,.,TRBJ1-2,.,16,TGTGCCAGCAGTACCGCCAAGGGGCCGGGCAACTATGGCTACACCTTC,CASSTAKGPGNYGYTF
TRBV27,.,TRBJ2-6,TRBD2,21,TGTGCCAGCAGTCCCAGACACCGAGGGACTAGCGGAAACTCTGGGGCCAACGTCCTGACTTTC,CASSPRHRGTSGNSGANVLTF
TRBV27,.,TRBJ2-5,TRBD2,16,TGTGCCAGCAGTCCGCCACCGGGGGGACTCCAAGAGACCCAGTACTTC,CASSPPPGGLQETQYF
TRBV18,few,TRBJ1-6,TRBD1,16,TGTGCCAGCTCACCGGGACAGGGGGCGTACAATTCACCCCTCCACTTT,CASSPGQGAYNSPLHF
TRBV7-9,.,TRBJ2-7,TRBD1,14,TGTGCCAGCAGGCCGACAGGGGTAAGCTACGAGCAGTACTTC,CASRPTGVSYEQYF
TRBV5-1,.,TRBJ1-1,TRBD1,14,TGCGCCAGCAGCTTACAGGGGATACTCACTGAAGCTTTCTTT,CASSLQGILTEAFF
TRBV5-1,.,TRBJ1-1,.,13,TGCGCCAGCAGCTCGACAGGAGACACTGAAGCTTTCTTT,CASSSTGDTEAFF
TRBV19,.,TRBJ2-7,.,13,TGTGCCAGTAGTATATCGTCCTCCTACGAGCAGTACTTC,CASSISSSYEQYF
TRBV5-4,.,TRBJ2-6,.,15,TGTGCCACCCGAGACAGAGCCTCTGGGGCCAACGTCCTGACTTTC,CATRDRASGANVLTF
TRBV6-5,.,TRBJ2-3,.,13,TGTGCCAGCAGTTACCAACTCACAGATACGCAGTATTTT,CASSYQLTDTQYF
TRBV18,.,TRBJ2-7,.,15,TGTGCCAGCTCACGTGGCCATACTAGTCGAGACGAGCAGTACTTC,CASSRGHTSRDEQYF
TRBV19,once,TRBJ1-5,.,16,TGTGCCAGTAGTATAGTAGGGGACATCCGGGAGAGGCCCCAGCATTTT,CASSIVGDIRERPQHF
TRBV2,.,TRBJ2-7,.,12,TGTGCCAGCAGTGAACAGGTACTGGGGTTGGACTTC,CASSEQVLGLDF
TRBV5-1,.,TRBJ2-3,.,12,TGCGCCAGCAGCTTGTACACAGATACGCAGTATTTT,CASSLYTDTQYF
TRBV5-1,few,TRBJ1-6,.,15,TGCGCCAGCAGCTTGTTGGGGATGAAGGGATCACCCCTCCACTTT,CASSLLGMKGSPLHF
TRBV5-1,.,TRBJ1-1,.,15,TGCGCCAGCAGCTTGGAATGGGGGATGAACACTGAAGCTTTCTTT,CASSLEWGMNTEAFF
TRBV29-1,.,TRBJ1-4,.,12,TGCAGCGTTGAATCTGGGGAGGAAAAACTGTTTTTT,CSVESGEEKLFF
TRBV11-3,.,TRBJ2-3,TRBD2,17,TGTGCCAGCAGCCCTGGGAGGGGTAGCGGGGGCACAGATACGCAGTATTTT,CASSPGRGSGGTDTQYF
TRBV12-2,.,TRBJ2-1,.,18,TGTGCAAGTCGCTTAGGGGGGGAGGACAGAGAACGGAGGAATGAGCAGTTCTTC,CASRLGGEDRERRNEQFF
TRBV5-4,.,TRBJ1-6,TRBD1,18,TGTGCCAGCAGCTTGGGGACAGGGGGCTTATCCTATAATTCACCCCTCCACTTT,CASSLGTGGLSYNSPLHF
TRBV7-2,once,TRBJ1-2,.,16,TGTGCCAGCAGCTCGTCCCTAGCTGGCGCTAACTATGGCTACACCTTC,CASSSSLAGANYGYTF
TRBV4-2,few,TRBJ2-1,TRBD1,15,TGTGCCAGCAGCCAACTATCCGGACAGGGGGCTAGGCAGTTCTTC,CASSQLSGQGARQFF
TRBV4-3,.,TRBJ1-4,TRBD1,14,TGCGCCAGCAGCCAAGTTGGGACAGAAGAAAAACTGTTTTTT,CASSQVGTEEKLFF
TRBV5-5,once,TRBJ1-1,.,14,TGTGCCAGCAGCTTGAATTCGGCTTACTCTGAAGCTTTCTTT,CASSLNSAYSEAFF
TRBV10-1,.,TRBJ2-2,.,14,TGCGCCAGCAGTGAAAGGGTGGAGACCGGGGAGCTGTTTTTT,CASSERVETGELFF
TRBV2,.,TRBJ2-7,TRBD1,15,TGTGCCAGCACCCGAACGGGAACAGGGGTCGGCGAGCAGTACTTC,CASTRTGTGVGEQYF
TRBV6-5,few,TRBJ1-1,TRBD1,14,TGTGCCAGCAGGGGACAGTTAATGAACACTGAAGCTTTCTTT,CASRGQLMNTEAFF
TRBV29-1,.,TRBJ2-3,.,13,TGCAGCGTGGTGACCCAGCGGAAAAATACGCAGTATTTT,CSVVTQRKNTQYF
TRBV10-3,.,TRBJ1-2,.,16,TGTGCCATCAGTGAGGGTCAGGGCCTAGCTAACTATGGCTACACCTTC,CAISEGQGLANYGYTF
TRBV5-1,.,TRBJ2-1,.,15,TGCGCCAGCAACCTAGGGCTAAGCTCCTACAATGAGCAGTTCTTC,CASNLGLSSYNEQFF
TRBV6-6,.,TRBJ2-1,.,13,TGTGCCAGTACACCGGGTAATATCAATGAGCAGTTCTTC,CASTPGNINEQFF
TRBV5-1,.,TRBJ2-3,TRBD2,17,TGCGCCAGCAGCTCGCTCGCTAGCGGCACTAGCACAGATACGCAGTATTTT,CASSSLASGTSTDTQYF
TRBV11-2,.,TRBJ2-7,TRBD1,16,TGTGCCAGCAGCTTAGTCGGTGGGACAGGGTACTACGAGCAGTACTTC,CASSLVGGTGYYEQYF
TRBV9,.,TRBJ1-1,TRBD1,14,TGTGCCAGCACTCGAGGGACAGGGATCACTGAAGCTTTCTTT,CASTRGTGITEAFF
TRBV10-3,once,TRBJ2-1,.,14,TGTGCCATCAGTGATCAACGTCCCTACAATGAGCAGTTCTTC,CAISDQRPYNEQFF
TRBV30,.,TRBJ1-1,.,12,TGTGCTAGACTCCGGTTGAACACTGAAGCTTTCTTT,CARLRLNTEAFF
TRBV5-1,.,TRBJ1-2,.,15,TGCGCCAGCAGCTTTAGTCTACAACTTAACTATGGCTACACCTTC,CASSFSLQLNYGYTF
TRBV5-1,.,TRBJ2-3,TRBD1,17,TGCGCCAGCAGCTTGCAAGGACAGGGGGCAAACACAGATACGCAGTATTTT,CASSLQGQGANTDTQYF
TRBV9,.,TRBJ1-1,.,15,TGTGCCAGCAGCGTACAAGGGGGGCTGGGCACTGAAGCTTTCTTT,CASSVQGGLGTEAFF
TRBV18,.,TRBJ1-5,TRBD1,15,TGTGCCAGCTCACCTTGGGCAGGGGGTAATCAGCCCCAGCATTTT,CASSPWAGGNQPQHF
TRBV6-4,.,TRBJ2-5,.,15,TGTGCCAGCAGTAAGACTGCCGCCCGGCGGGAGACCCAGTACTTC,CASSKTAARRETQYF
TRBV7-9,.,TRBJ1-4,.,15,TGTGCCAGCAGCTTAGTTTTAAGGGGAAAGGAAAAACTGTTTTTT,CASSLVLRGKEKLFF
TRBV11-2,.,TRBJ2-5,.,15,TGTGCCAGCAGCTTCCCCCGCGGGCCCCAAGAGACCCAGTACTTC,CASSFPRGPQETQYF
TRBV6-5,.,TRBJ2-5,TRBD2,15,TGTGCCAGCACCACTTTAGCGGGGGTACAAGAGACCCAGTACTTC,CASTTLAGVQETQYF
TRBV7-9,.,TRBJ2-1,.,12,TGTGCCAGCAGCCCCCAGGGGAATGAGCAGTTCTTC,CASSPQGNEQFF
TRBV5-1,.,TRBJ2-2,.,13,TGCGCCAGCAAGGAGGGGGACACCGGGGAGCTGTTTTTT,CASKEGDTGELFF
TRBV5-1,.,TRBJ2-1,.,15,TGCGCCAGCAGCTCTTCCGGGACTCCGGTTCGTGAGCAGTTCTTC,CASSSSGTPVREQFF
TRBV10-3,.,TRBJ2-7,TRBD2,16,TGTGCCATCAGCCCTTACACTAGCGGGGGTAGCTACGAGCAGTACTTC,CAISPYTSGGSYEQYF
TRBV27,.,TRBJ2-2,.,13,TGTGCCAGCAGTTTATTTGGGGCCGGGGAGCTGTTTTTT,CASSLFGAGELFF
TRBV5-1,.,TRBJ2-7,TRBD1,14,TGCGCCAGCAGCCTGACAGGGGGGTCGGACGAGCAGTACTTC,CASSLTGGSDEQYF